These 25 T cell receptor beta chains were all obtained from the same sample, sequenced in a study of identical twins. TCRdb called the 5' RACE reads again in MiXCR, with one record for every CDR3 protein. The sample has 410,000 or so distinct CDR3 sequences, roughly 18% seen once. The sample was naive T cells sorted from blood. Receptors originate from a man aged 45-65 years in good health.

Ten or more counts support this clonotype. The chain joins TRBV18 to TRBJ1-1, with 7 bases fitting TRBD1. Trimming at V came to 6 bases and at J to 3 bases, leaving 7 bases not matched to a gene. The CDR3 runs to 14 residues. Per the germline V gene, CDR1 is KGHSH and CDR2 is LQKENI. In DNA form, the CDR3 reads TGTGCCAGCTCGCCCGGACAGGCCGACACTGAAGCTTTCTTT. Protein: CASSPGQADTEAFF.

This clonotype was counted between two and nine times. The rearrangement joins TRBV6-1 to TRBJ2-7; 7 bases map to TRBD1. Germline loops: CDR1 MNHNS, CDR2 SASEGT. With 2 bases clipped from V and 3 bases from J, the junction kept 1 base outside the gene matches. The CDR3 has 13 amino acids. The CDR3, as DNA: TGTGCCAGCAGTGAAACAGGGGACTACGAGCAGTACTTC. Amino acid sequence: CASSETGDYEQYF.

This clonotype was counted a few times. The CDR3 protein is CASGLGRQPSYNSPLHF. The CDR3 DNA reads as TGTGCTAGTGGTTTGGGGCGGCAGCCCTCCTATAATTCACCCCTCCACTTT. The rearrangement links TRBV12-5 to TRBJ1-6; D is uncertain. Deletions cut 1 base from V and 0 bases from J, with 10 bases between. CDR1 and CDR2 (germline): LGHNT, FRNRAP. The CDR3 consists of 17 residues.

CDR3 nucleotide sequence: TGCGCCACCAAGCCGGGACTAGCGGGGGGAAAAGAGACCCAGTACTTC. This translates into CATKPGLAGGKETQYF. J is TRBJ2-5 and V is TRBV4-1; TRBD2 matches at 15 bases. The V gene end was trimmed by 10 bases and the J gene end by 3 bases; junction bases not matched to a gene: 9. The length of the CDR3 is 16 residues. CDR1 and CDR2 (germline): MGHRA, YSYEKL.

This clonotype was seen only a few times. CDR3 bases: TGTGCCAGCAGGTCCAGACAGGGAATCTATAATTCACCCCTCCACTTT. Protein: CASRSRQGIYNSPLHF. This chain connects TRBV28 to TRBJ1-6, with 7 bases fitting TRBD1. This CDR3 comprises 16 residues. Germline values: CDR1 MDHEN, CDR2 SYDVKM. V was clipped by 6 bases and J by 3 bases; unmatched bases: 8. Variable domain in full (rest from reference TRBV28 and TRBJ1-6): DVKVTQSSRYLVKRTGEKVFLECVQDMDHENMFWYRQDPGLGLRLIYFSYDVKMKEKGDIPEGYSVSREKKERFSLILESASTNQTSMYLCASRSRQGIYNSPLHFGNGTRLTVT.

The chain has TRBV25-1 and TRBJ2-7, with TRBD1 matching over 8 bases. The J segment lost 6 bases and the V segment lost 7 bases, leaving 5 bases of the junction unmatched. This CDR3 spans 12 amino acids. In germline, CDR1 is MGHDK, CDR2 SYGVNS. In DNA, the CDR3 is TGTGCCAGCAAGTCAGGGGGCGGCGAGCAGTACTTC. It is translated as CASKSGGGEQYF.

This clonotype occurred many times. V is TRBV29-1 and J is TRBJ2-3; either TRBD1 or TRBD2 may fit D (6 bases each). This CDR3 contains 15 residues. V was shortened by 3 bases and J by 3 bases, with 16 bases between the two germline ends. CDR1 is SQVTM, CDR2 ANQGSEA, per germline. The CDR3, as DNA: TGCAGCGTTGATAGGGGGGAAGGGTGGACAGATACGCAGTATTTT. This translates into CSVDRGEGWTDTQYF.

The rearrangement uses TRBV9 and TRBJ2-5; D may match TRBD1 or TRBD2 (5 bases each). CDR1 is SGDLS and CDR2 is YYNGEE in the germline V gene. The CDR3 loop spans 15 amino acids. V was trimmed by 0 bases and J by 3 bases, leaving 12 bases between them. CDR3 bases: TGTGCCAGCAGCGTAGGCTTCGGGGCGAAAGAGACCCAGTACTTC. Amino acid sequence: CASSVGFGAKETQYF. The variable domain in full, with the rest retrieved from reference TRBV9 and TRBJ2-5, is DSGVTQTPKHLITATGQRVTLRCSPRSGDLSVYWYQQSLDQGLQFLIQYYNGEERAKGNILERFSAQQFPDLHSELNLSSLELGDSALYFCASSVGFGAKETQYFGPGTRLLVL.

The table lists this clonotype with many counts. J is TRBJ2-7 and V is TRBV29-1, with 7 bases fitting TRBD1. This CDR3 comprises 13 residues. Germline V CDR1 and CDR2: SQVTM, ANQGSEA. V shed 8 bases, J shed 5 bases, and the junction held 12 bases outside the gene matches. The CDR3 DNA is TGCAGCACCTGTCGTCAAACAGGGGACGAGCAGTACTTC. Residues: CSTCRQTGDEQYF.

This clonotype came up many times. The V gene is TRBV20-1, the J gene TRBJ2-7; unclear D gene. Germline V lookup: CDR1 DFQATT, CDR2 SNEGSKA (reference sequence). Trimming removed 5 bases from V and 2 bases from J, with 10 bases in between. This CDR3 spans 12 amino acids. The CDR3 here is CSAAYGAYEQYF. CDR3 sequence (DNA): TGCAGTGCTGCCTATGGGGCCTACGAGCAGTACTTC.

This clonotype was counted only a few times. The chain is built from TRBV7-2 and TRBJ2-1; the match to TRBD2 covers 7 bases. V was clipped by 5 bases and J by 4 bases; unmatched bases: 8. This CDR3 spans 15 amino acids. From germline, CDR1 is SGHTA and CDR2 FQGNSA. The CDR3 nucleotides are TGTGCCAGCAGCAGAGAGCGGGGAACATACAATGAGCAGTTCTTC. Protein sequence: CASSRERGTYNEQFF.

V and J are TRBV20-1 and TRBJ2-3, with D possibly matching TRBD2 (5 bases). Trimming took 6 bases from V and 4 from J, leaving 20 bases between them. Germline V gene lookup returns CDR1 DFQATT and CDR2 SNEGSKA (reference sequence). This CDR3 is 15 amino acids long. In DNA form, the CDR3 reads TGCAGTGCAGTCCGGGAAACCCTCACTTCAGATACGCAGTATTTT. It is translated as CSAVRETLTSDTQYF.

This clonotype was seen repeatedly, ten times or more. V is TRBV5-1 and J is TRBJ2-7; the D gene is possibly TRBD1 (6 bases). Trimming pared 0 bases from V and 4 bases from J, leaving 14 bases between. Germline V gene data show CDR1 as SGHRS and CDR2 as YFSETQ. This CDR3 has 15 amino acids. DNA of the CDR3: TGCGCCAGCAGCTTGGCCCAGGGGTATTTGTACGAGCAGTACTTC. Its translation: CASSLAQGYLYEQYF.

In this sample, this clonotype turned up many times. V usage is TRBV24-1 and J usage is TRBJ2-2; 7 bases match TRBD2. The junction had 8 bases not matched to a gene; V was cut back by 1 base and J by 1 base. The CDR3 has 18 amino acids. Germline V gene data show CDR1 as KGHDR and CDR2 as SFDVKD. CDR3 sequence (DNA): TGTGCCACCAGTGATTTAAAACTGGCTAGCGGGAACACCGGGGAGCTGTTTTTT. It specifies CATSDLKLASGNTGELFF.

This chain connects TRBV6-5 to TRBJ1-2; no clear D. Looked up from germline, CDR1 is MNHEY and CDR2 is SVGAGI. Trimming removed 0 bases from V and 6 bases from J, with 8 bases in between. The CDR3 is 13 residues long. CDR3 residues: CASSYSSIHGYTF. The DNA for the CDR3 is TGTGCCAGCAGTTACTCTTCCATTCATGGCTACACCTTC.

This chain uses TRBV29-1 with TRBJ2-1; D possibly corresponds to TRBD2 (5 bases). Trimming cost V 7 bases and J 0 bases, with 13 bases left between them. CDR3 length: 14 amino acids. Looked up from germline, CDR1 is SQVTM and CDR2 is ANQGSEA. The CDR3 nucleotides read TGCAGCGGGGCGGCGGGCACCTCCTACAATGAGCAGTTCTTC. It specifies CSGAAGTSYNEQFF.

Here the CDR3 reads CATSRDSIRDSIEEQYF. The DNA for the CDR3 is TGTGCCACCAGCAGAGACTCCATTCGGGACAGTATTGAAGAGCAGTACTTC. The chain carries TRBV15 and TRBJ2-7; 7 bases align to TRBD1. This CDR3 has 17 residues. V shed 0 bases, J shed 7 bases, and the junction held 15 bases outside the gene matches. Germline CDR1 reads LNHNV; CDR2 reads YYDKDF (reference sequence).

CDR3 protein: CASSPLRDQETQYF. In DNA form, the CDR3 reads TGCGCCAGCAGTCCGCTCAGGGACCAAGAGACCCAGTACTTC. V and J are TRBV23-1 and TRBJ2-5, with a weak D call TRBD1 (5 bases). TRBV23-1 falls under the ORF class, with uncertain function. CDR3 size: 14 residues. V lost 4 bases, J lost 0 bases, and 9 bases lay in between.

This clonotype was seen only a few times. The chain employs TRBV7-8 and TRBJ2-7, with D uncertain. Between the trimmed V and J ends, which lost 0 bases and 11 bases, there was a span of 11 bases. This CDR3 contains 12 residues. Germline loops: CDR1 SGHVS, CDR2 FQNEAQ. The CDR3 loop reads CASSLAHPNKYF. CDR3 nucleotide sequence: TGTGCCAGCAGCTTAGCGCACCCAAATAAGTACTTC.

This clonotype was seen only a few times. J is TRBJ2-5 and V is TRBV11-2; 9 bases fit TRBD2. V was pared by 3 bases and J by 3 bases, with 5 bases of the junction left unmatched. CDR1 and CDR2 (germline): SGHAT, FQNNGV. This CDR3 is 15 amino acids long. This CDR3 reads CASSLTSGTKETQYF. In DNA form, the CDR3 reads TGTGCCAGCAGCTTGACTAGCGGTACAAAAGAGACCCAGTACTTC.

The gene calls are TRBV27 and TRBJ2-3; D is ambiguous. V was clipped by 5 bases and J by 3 bases, with 12 bases between them. The germline gives CDR1 MNHEY, CDR2 SMNVEV (reference sequence). CDR3 length: 14 amino acids. For the CDR3, the DNA is TGTGCCAGCAGTCCCCCCCGAGGAACAGATACGCAGTATTTT. Its protein is CASSPPRGTDTQYF.

This chain joins TRBV5-1 and TRBJ2-5; TRBD2 matches 8 bases. Germline values: CDR1 SGHRS, CDR2 YFSETQ. V lost 2 bases to trimming and J lost 3 bases; unmatched junction nucleotides: 12. The length of the CDR3 is 17 residues. The CDR3 spells CASSLSSGREWEETQYF. CDR3 bases: TGCGCCAGCAGCTTATCCAGCGGGAGAGAGTGGGAAGAGACCCAGTACTTC.

The chain is built from TRBV7-2 and TRBJ2-7, with 7 bases that match TRBD1. Germline assignment: CDR1 SGHTA and CDR2 FQGNSA. This CDR3 spans 15 amino acids. The trim removed 1 base at V and 0 bases at J, leaving 3 bases unmatched. This CDR3 reads CASSLVGTASYEQYF. As DNA, the CDR3 is TGTGCCAGCAGCTTAGTGGGGACAGCCTCCTACGAGCAGTACTTC.

This clonotype was counted between two and nine times. Here the CDR3 reads CSVEGHATETQYF. The CDR3 coding sequence is TGCAGCGTTGAGGGACACGCTACGGAGACCCAGTACTTC. This chain connects TRBV29-1 to TRBJ2-5, with D possibly being TRBD1 (6 bases). The CDR3 totals 13 residues. V lost 3 bases and J lost 5, with 13 bases in between. The germline CDR1 and CDR2 sequences are SQVTM and ANQGSEA.

The chain combines TRBV20-1 with TRBJ2-7; 11 positions match TRBD1. CDR1 and CDR2 from the germline V gene are DFQATT and SNEGSKA (reference sequence). The CDR3 has 14 residues. J was trimmed by 0 bases and V by 6 bases; bases with no gene match: 4. Here the CDR3 reads CSAYGTGGSYEQYF. The CDR3 DNA sequence: TGCAGTGCGTACGGGACAGGGGGCTCCTACGAGCAGTACTTC.